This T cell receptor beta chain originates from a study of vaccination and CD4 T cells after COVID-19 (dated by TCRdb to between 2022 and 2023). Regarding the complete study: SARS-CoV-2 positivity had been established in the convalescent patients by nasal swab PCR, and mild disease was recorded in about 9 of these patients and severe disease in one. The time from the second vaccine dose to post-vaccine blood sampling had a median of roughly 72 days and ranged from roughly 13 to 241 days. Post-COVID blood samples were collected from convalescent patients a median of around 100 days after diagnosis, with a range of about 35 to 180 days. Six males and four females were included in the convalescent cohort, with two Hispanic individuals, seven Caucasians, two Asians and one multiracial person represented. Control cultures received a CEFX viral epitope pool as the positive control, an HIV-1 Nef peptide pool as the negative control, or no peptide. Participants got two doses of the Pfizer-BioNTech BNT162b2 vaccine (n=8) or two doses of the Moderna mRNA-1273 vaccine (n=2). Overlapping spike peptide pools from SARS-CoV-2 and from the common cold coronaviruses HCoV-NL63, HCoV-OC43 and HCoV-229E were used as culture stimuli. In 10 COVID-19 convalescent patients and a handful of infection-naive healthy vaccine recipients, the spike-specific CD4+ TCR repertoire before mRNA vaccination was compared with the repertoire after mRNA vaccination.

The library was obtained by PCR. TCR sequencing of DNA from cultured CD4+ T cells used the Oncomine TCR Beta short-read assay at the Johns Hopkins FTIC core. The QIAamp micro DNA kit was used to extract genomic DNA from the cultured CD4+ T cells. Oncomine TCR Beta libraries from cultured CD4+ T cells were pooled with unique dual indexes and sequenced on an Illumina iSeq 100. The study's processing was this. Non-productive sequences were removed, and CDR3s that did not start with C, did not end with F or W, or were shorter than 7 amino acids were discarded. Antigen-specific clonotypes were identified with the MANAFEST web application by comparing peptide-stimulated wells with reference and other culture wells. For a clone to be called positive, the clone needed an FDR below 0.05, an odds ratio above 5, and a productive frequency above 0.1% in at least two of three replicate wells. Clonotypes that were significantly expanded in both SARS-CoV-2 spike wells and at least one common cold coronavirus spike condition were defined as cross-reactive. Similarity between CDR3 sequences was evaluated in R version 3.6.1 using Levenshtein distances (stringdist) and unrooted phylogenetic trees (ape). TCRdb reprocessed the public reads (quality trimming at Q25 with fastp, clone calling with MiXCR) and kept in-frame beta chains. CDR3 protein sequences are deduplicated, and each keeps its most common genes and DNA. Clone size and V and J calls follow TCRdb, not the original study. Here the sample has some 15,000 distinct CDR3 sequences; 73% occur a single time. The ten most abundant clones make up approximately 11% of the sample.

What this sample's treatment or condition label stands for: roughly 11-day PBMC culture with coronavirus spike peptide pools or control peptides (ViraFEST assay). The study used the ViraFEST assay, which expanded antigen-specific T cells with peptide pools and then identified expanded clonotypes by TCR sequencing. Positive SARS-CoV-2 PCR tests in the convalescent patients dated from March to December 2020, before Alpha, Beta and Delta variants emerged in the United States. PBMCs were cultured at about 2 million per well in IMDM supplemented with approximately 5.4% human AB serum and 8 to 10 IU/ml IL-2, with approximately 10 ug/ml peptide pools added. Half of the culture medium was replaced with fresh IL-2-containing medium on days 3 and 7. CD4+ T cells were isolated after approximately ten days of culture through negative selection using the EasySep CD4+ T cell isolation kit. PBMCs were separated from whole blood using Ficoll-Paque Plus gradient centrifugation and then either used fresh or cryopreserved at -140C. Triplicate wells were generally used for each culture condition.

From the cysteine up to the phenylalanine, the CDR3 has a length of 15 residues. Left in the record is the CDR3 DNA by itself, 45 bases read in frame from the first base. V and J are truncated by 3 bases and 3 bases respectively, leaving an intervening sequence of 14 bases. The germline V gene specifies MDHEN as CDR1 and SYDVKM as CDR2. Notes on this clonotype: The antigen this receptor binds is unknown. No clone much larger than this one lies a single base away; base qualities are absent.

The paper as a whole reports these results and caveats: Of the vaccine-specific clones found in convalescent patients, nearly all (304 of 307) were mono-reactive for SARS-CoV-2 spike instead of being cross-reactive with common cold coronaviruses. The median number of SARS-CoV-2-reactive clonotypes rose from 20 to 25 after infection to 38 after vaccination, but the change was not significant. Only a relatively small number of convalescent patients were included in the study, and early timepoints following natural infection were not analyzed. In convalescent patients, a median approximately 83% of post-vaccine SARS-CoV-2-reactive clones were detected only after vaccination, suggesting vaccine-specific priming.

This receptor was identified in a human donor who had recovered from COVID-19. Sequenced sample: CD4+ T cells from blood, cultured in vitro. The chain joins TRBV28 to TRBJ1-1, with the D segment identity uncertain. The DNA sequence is TGTGCCAGCAGTTTGTGGGAATGGGAGGACACTGAAGCTTTCTTT. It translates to CASSLWEWEDTEAFF.